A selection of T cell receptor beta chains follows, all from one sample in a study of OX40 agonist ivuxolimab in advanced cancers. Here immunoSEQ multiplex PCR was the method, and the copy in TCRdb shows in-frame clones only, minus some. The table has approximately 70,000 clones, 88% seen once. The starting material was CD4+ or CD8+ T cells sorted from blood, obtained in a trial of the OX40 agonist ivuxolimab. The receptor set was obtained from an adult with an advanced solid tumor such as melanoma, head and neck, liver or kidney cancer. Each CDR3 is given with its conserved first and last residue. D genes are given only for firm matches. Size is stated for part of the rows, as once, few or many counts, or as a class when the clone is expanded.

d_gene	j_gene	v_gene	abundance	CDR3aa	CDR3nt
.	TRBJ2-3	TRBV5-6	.	CASSITDTQYF	TGTGCCAGCAGCATCACAGATACGCAGTATTTT
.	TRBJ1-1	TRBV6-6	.	CASSYTGVEAFF	TGTGCCAGCAGTTATACGGGGGTTGAAGCTTTCTTT
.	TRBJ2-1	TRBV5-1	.	CASSLATLSYNEQFF	TGCGCCAGCAGCCTAGCTACCCTCTCCTACAATGAGCAGTTCTTC
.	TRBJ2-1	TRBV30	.	CAWSRATYNEQFF	TGTGCCTGGAGCAGGGCGACCTACAATGAGCAGTTCTTC
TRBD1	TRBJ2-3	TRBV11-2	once	CASSLDTGGTTDTQYF	TGTGCCAGCAGCTTAGATACAGGGGGCACGACAGATACGCAGTATTTT
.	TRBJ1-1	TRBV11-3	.	CASSQAGKTTEAFF	TGTGCCAGCAGCCAGGCCGGGAAAACCACTGAAGCTTTCTTT
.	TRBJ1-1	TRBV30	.	CAWSPGGLNTEAFF	TGTGCCTGGAGTCCCGGCGGCCTGAACACTGAAGCTTTCTTT
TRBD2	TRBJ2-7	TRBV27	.	CASRTSGYYEQYF	TGTGCCAGCAGGACTAGCGGTTACTACGAGCAGTACTTC
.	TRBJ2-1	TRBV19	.	CASRAGYNEQFF	TGTGCCAGCAGGGCGGGGTACAATGAGCAGTTCTTC
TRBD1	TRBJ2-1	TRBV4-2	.	CASSQIGTGYNEQFF	TGTGCCAGCAGCCAAATTGGGACAGGCTACAATGAGCAGTTCTTC
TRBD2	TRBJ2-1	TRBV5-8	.	CAGRTSGRPREQFF	TGTGCCGGTCGCACTAGCGGGAGGCCGAGGGAGCAGTTCTTC
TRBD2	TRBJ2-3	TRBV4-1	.	CASSQEWVAGSTDTQYF	TGCGCCAGCAGCCAAGAGTGGGTAGCGGGCAGCACAGATACGCAGTATTTT
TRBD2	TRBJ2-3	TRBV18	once	CASSPTSGSTDTQYF	TGTGCCAGCTCACCTACTAGCGGTAGCACAGATACGCAGTATTTT
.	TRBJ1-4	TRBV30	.	CAWSSGNEKLFF	TGTGCCTGGAGTTCAGGGAATGAAAAACTGTTTTTT
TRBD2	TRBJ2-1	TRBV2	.	CASSERRGGRYNEQFF	TGTGCCAGCAGTGAAAGACGGGGGGGCCGCTACAATGAGCAGTTCTTC
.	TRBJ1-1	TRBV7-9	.	CASRPRGDTEAFF	TGTGCCAGCCGACCTCGGGGGGACACTGAAGCTTTCTTT
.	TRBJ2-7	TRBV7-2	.	CASSLAGGLQGDEQYF	TGTGCCAGCAGCTTAGCCGGGGGGCTTCAGGGTGACGAGCAGTACTTC
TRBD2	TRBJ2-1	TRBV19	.	CASRGLAGPNEQFF	TGTGCCAGTAGAGGGCTAGCGGGGCCGAATGAGCAGTTCTTC
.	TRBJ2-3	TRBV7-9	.	CASSFWFSGGDTQYF	TGTGCCAGCAGCTTCTGGTTTAGCGGAGGAGATACGCAGTATTTT
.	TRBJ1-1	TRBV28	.	CASSWGSNLNTEAFF	TGTGCCAGCAGTTGGGGGTCCAATTTGAACACTGAAGCTTTCTTT
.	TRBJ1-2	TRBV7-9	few	CASIDTGTNGYTF	TGTGCCAGCATTGACACAGGGACCAATGGCTACACCTTC
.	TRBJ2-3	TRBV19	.	CASSMGQTTDTQYF	TGTGCCAGTAGTATGGGACAAACCACAGATACGCAGTATTTT
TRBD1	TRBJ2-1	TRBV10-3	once	CAIRNRGSYNEQFF	TGTGCCATCAGGAACAGGGGTTCCTACAATGAGCAGTTCTTC
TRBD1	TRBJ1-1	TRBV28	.	CASSQSRQGAGTEAFF	TGTGCCAGCAGCCAATCCCGACAGGGGGCAGGCACTGAAGCTTTCTTT
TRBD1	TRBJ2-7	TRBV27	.	CASSSPGQAPYEQYF	TGTGCCAGCAGTTCCCCCGGACAGGCTCCCTACGAGCAGTACTTC
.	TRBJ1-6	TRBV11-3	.	CASSLNLGGLNSPLHF	TGTGCCAGCAGCTTAAACCTCGGGGGGCTTAATTCACCCCTCCACTTT
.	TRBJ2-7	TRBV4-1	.	CASSQEVGDNSYEQYF	TGCGCCAGCAGCCAAGAAGTCGGGGATAACTCCTACGAGCAGTACTTC
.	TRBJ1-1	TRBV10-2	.	CASSADGVFGSEAFF	TGCGCCAGCAGCGCGGACGGCGTTTTTGGCTCTGAAGCTTTCTTT
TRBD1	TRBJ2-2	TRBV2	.	CASGGDYRGSGELFF	TGTGCCAGCGGCGGAGATTACAGGGGGTCCGGGGAGCTGTTTTTT
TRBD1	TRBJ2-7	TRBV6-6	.	CASSYEQGATHEQYF	TGTGCCAGCAGTTACGAGCAGGGGGCGACCCACGAGCAGTACTTC
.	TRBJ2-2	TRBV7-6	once	CASSSTAQRNTGELFF	TGTGCCAGCAGCTCCACGGCCCAGAGGAACACCGGGGAGCTGTTTTTT